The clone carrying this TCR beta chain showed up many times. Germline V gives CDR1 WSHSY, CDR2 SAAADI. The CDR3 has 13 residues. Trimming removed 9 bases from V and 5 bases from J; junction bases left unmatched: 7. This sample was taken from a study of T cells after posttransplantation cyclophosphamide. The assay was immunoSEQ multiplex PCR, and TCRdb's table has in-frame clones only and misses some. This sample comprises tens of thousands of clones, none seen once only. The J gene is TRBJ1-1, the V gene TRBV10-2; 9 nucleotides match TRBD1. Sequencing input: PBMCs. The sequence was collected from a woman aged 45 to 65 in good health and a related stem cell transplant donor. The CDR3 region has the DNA TGCGCCAGTTCCACAGGGGGCGGGACTGAAGCTTTCTTT. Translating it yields CASSTGGGTEAFF.